This is a list of T cell receptor beta chains from one sample in a study of OX40 agonist ivuxolimab in advanced cancers. Libraries were prepared by immunoSEQ multiplex PCR; TCRdb keeps only in-frame clonotypes and omits some of them. The sample lists some 50,000 clones; around 87% were seen once. The sequences come from CD4+ or CD8+ T cells sorted from blood, collected in a trial of the OX40 agonist ivuxolimab. The receptors were gathered from an adult with an advanced solid tumor such as melanoma, head and neck, liver or kidney cancer. Each CDR3 is given with its conserved first and last residue. The D gene is left open where the match is weak. Clone size, where shown, is once, few, many, or a class for clones that have expanded.

d_gene	j_gene	abundance	v_gene	CDR3nt	CDR3aa
TRBD2	TRBJ2-7	NA	TRBV18	TGTGCCAGCTCACCGGGGACTAGCGGGAGAGACGAGCAGTACTTC	CASSPGTSGRDEQYF
NA	TRBJ2-1	NA	TRBV14	TGTGCCAGCAGCCAAGTAGGCCATGAGCAGTTCTTC	CASSQVGHEQFF
TRBD1	TRBJ2-7	once	TRBV7-2	TGTGCCAGCAGCGGGGGGACAGGGGTCCTCTACGAGCAGTACTTC	CASSGGTGVLYEQYF
NA	TRBJ2-1	NA	TRBV9	TGTGCCAGCAGCCCCGGGGCAGGCAATGAGCAGTTCTTC	CASSPGAGNEQFF
NA	TRBJ2-3	NA	TRBV10-1	TGCGCCAGCAGTGAGTACAGACAAAGCACAGATACGCAGTATTTT	CASSEYRQSTDTQYF
NA	TRBJ1-2	NA	TRBV6-1	TGTGCCAGCGCGGGGGGGGCACAACACTATGGCTACACCTTC	CASAGGAQHYGYTF
NA	TRBJ2-7	NA	TRBV19	TGTGCCAGTAGTAAGCAGGGGCGCTACGAGCAGTACTTC	CASSKQGRYEQYF
TRBD1	TRBJ1-3	NA	TRBV19	TGTGCCAGTCGCCAGGGGGCTGGAAACACCATATATTTT	CASRQGAGNTIYF
NA	TRBJ2-3	NA	TRBV7-2	TGTGCCAGCAGCCTCCAGGGGGGTCAGGCAGATACGCAGTATTTT	CASSLQGGQADTQYF
TRBD1	TRBJ2-1	NA	TRBV5-8	TGTGCCAGCAGCTTGTATCGGACAGGAGAAAGGGATGAGCAGTTCTTC	CASSLYRTGERDEQFF
NA	TRBJ1-2	NA	TRBV29-1	TGCAGCGGAAAAAGTGGGTATGGCTACACCTTC	CSGKSGYGYTF
NA	TRBJ1-3	NA	TRBV14	TGTGCCAGCAGCCTGGGAAACACCATATATTTT	CASSLGNTIYF